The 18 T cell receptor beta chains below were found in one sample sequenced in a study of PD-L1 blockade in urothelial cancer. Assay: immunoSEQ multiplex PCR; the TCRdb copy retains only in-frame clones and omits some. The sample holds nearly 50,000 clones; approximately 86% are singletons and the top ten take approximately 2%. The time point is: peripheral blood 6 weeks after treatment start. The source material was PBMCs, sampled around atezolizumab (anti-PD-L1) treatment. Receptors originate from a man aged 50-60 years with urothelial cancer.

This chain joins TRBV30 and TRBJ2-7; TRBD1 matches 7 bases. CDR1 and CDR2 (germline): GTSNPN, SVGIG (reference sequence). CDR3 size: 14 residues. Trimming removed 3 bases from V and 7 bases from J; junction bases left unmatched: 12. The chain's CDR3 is CAWSPGTVYGEQYF. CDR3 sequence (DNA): TGTGCCTGGAGCCCCGGGACAGTTTACGGGGAGCAGTACTTC.

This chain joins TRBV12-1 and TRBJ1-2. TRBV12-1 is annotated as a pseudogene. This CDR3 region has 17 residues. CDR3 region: CASSFVAEDDIGYGYTF. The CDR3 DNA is TGTGCCAGCAGCTTCGTAGCAGAGGATGATATTGGCTATGGCTACACCTTC.

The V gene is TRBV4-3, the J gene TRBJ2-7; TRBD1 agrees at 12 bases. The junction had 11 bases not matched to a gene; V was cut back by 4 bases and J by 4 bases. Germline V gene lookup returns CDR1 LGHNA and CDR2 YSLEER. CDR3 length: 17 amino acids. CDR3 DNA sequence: TGCGCCAGCAGCCTTTGGGGGCCGGGACAGGGGGCGTACGAGCAGTACTTC. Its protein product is CASSLWGPGQGAYEQYF.

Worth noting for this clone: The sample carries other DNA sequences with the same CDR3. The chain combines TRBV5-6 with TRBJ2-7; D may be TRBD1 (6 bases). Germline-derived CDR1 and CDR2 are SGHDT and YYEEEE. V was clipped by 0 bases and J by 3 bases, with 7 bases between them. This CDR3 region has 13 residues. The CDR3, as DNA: TGTGCCAGCAGCTTGGTGGACAGCTACGAGCAGTACTTC. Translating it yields CASSLVDSYEQYF.

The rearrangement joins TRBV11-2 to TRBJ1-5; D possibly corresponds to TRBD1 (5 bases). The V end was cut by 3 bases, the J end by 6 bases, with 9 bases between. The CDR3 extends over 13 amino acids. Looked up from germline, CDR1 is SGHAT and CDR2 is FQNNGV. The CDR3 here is CASSLGGSQPQHF. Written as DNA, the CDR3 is TGTGCCAGCAGCTTGGGGGGGAGTCAGCCCCAGCATTTT.

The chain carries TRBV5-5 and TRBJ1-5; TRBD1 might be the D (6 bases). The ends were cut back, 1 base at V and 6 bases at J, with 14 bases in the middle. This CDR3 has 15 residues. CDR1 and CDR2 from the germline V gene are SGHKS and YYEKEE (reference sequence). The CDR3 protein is CASSLYAGAGQPQHF. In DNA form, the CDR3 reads TGTGCCAGCAGCTTGTACGCGGGGGCGGGTCAGCCCCAGCATTTT. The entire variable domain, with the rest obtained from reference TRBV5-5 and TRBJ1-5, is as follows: DAGVTQSPTHLIKTRGQQVTLRCSPISGHKSVSWYQQVLGQGPQFIFQYYEKEERGRGNFPDRFSARQFPNYSSELNVNALLLGDSALYLCASSLYAGAGQPQHFGDGTRLSIL.

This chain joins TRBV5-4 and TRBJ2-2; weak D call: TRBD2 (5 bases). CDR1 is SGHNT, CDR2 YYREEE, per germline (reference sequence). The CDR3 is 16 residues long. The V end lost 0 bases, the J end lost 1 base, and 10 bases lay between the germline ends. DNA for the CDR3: TGTGCCAGCAGCTTGGCGGGGTGGGGGAACACCGGGGAGCTGTTTTTT. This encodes CASSLAGWGNTGELFF.

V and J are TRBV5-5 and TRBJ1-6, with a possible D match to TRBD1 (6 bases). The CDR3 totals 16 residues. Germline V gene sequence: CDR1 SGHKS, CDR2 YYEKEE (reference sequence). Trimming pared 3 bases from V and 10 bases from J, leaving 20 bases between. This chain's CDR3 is CASSSGVSGGGSPLHF. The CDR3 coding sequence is TGTGCCAGCAGCTCGGGGGTGTCGGGGGGCGGCTCACCCCTCCACTTT.

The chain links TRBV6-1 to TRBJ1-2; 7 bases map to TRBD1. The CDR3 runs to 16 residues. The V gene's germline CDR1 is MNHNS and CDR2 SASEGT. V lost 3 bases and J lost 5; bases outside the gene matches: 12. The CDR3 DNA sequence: TGTGCCAGCAGTGAGGGTTGGGGAGACAGGGATTATGGCTACACCTTC. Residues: CASSEGWGDRDYGYTF.

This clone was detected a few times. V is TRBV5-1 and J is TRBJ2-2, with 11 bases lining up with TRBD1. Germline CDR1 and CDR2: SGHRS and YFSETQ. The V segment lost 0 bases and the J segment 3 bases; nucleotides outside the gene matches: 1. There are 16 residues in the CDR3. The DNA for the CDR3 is TGCGCCAGCAGCTTGGGGACAGGGGGCTACACCGGGGAGCTGTTTTTT. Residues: CASSLGTGGYTGELFF.

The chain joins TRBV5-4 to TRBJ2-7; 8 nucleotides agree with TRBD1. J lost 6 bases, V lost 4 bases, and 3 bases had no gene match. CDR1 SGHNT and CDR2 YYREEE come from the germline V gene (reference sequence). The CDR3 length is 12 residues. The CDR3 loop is CASSPTGAEQYF. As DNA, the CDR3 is TGTGCCAGCAGCCCGACAGGGGCCGAGCAGTACTTC.

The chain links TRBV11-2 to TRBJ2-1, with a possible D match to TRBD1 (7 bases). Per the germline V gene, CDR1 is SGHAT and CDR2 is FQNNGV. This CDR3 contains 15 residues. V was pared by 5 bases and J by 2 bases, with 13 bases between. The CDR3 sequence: CASSRGTVPYNEQFF. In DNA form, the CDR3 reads TGTGCCAGCAGCCGGGGGACAGTGCCCTACAATGAGCAGTTCTTC.

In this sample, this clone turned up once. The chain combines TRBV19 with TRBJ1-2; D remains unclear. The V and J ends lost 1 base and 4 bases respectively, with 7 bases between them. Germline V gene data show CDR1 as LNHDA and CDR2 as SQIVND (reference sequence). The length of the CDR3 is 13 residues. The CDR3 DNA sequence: TGTGCCAGTAGTATAGGGGCAACCTATGGCTACACCTTC. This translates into CASSIGATYGYTF.

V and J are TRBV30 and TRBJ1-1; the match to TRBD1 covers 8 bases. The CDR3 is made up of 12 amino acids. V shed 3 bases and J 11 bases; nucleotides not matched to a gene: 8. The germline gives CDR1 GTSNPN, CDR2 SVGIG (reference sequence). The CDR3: CAWSLPGGTAFF. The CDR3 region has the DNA TGTGCCTGGAGCCTCCCAGGGGGCACGGCTTTCTTT.

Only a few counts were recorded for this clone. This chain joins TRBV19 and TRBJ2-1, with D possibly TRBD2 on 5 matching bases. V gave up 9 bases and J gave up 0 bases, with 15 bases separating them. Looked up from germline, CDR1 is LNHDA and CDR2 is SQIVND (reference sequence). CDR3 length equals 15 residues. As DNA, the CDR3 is TGTGCCAGCGGACTCCGCTACAGCTCCTACAATGAGCAGTTCTTC. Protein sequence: CASGLRYSSYNEQFF.

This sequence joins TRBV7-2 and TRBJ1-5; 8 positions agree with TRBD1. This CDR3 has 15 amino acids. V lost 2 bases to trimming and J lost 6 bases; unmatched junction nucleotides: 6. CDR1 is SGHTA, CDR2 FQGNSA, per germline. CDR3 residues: CASSLRSGGIQPQHF. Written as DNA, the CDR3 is TGTGCCAGCAGCTTAAGATCAGGGGGCATTCAGCCCCAGCATTTT.

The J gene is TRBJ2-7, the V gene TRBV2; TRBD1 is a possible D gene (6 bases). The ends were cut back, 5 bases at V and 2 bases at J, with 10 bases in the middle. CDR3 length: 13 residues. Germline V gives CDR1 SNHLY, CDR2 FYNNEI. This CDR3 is CASSRQVTYEQYF. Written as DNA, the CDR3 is TGTGCCAGCAGTAGACAGGTAACCTACGAGCAGTACTTC.

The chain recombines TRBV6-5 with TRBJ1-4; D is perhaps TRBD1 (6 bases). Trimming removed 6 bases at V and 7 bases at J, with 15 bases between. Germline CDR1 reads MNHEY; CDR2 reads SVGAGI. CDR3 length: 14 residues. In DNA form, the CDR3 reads TGTGCCAGCAGGCGTAGGGGCAGGGGTGAAAAACTGTTTTTT. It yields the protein CASRRRGRGEKLFF.